The rows below give T cell receptor beta chains drawn from one sample of a study of shared clonotypes between healthy human individuals. Clones were sequenced by immunoSEQ multiplex PCR, and TCRdb holds only the in-frame ones, with some missing. The sample includes about 1.1 million clones, approximately 80% seen only once; the top ten take more than 0.55%. The sequencing sample was made of memory CD4+ T cells from PBMCs. Receptors were obtained from a man between 18 and 35 years old in good health. Some clones in this sample may be carry-over from other donors' samples. Both conserved end residues are part of each CDR3. D genes are given only for firm matches. Clone size is not always given. Where it is, it says once, few, many or a class for expanded clones.

d_gene	v_gene	j_gene	abundance	CDR3nt	CDR3aa
NA	TRBV2	TRBJ1-1	NA	TGTGCCAGTGTTACAGGGTTGAACACTGAAGCTTTCTTT	CASVTGLNTEAFF
TRBD2	TRBV11-2	TRBJ2-7	NA	TGTGCCAGCAGCTTATCGGGAGGCTCCTACGAGCAGTACTTC	CASSLSGGSYEQYF
NA	TRBV6-5	TRBJ1-1	NA	TGTGCCAGCAGTTTTCCAGGGTCCCCTGAAGCTTTCTTT	CASSFPGSPEAFF
NA	TRBV11-2	TRBJ2-7	NA	TGTGCCAGCAGCCCCGGGACATTTTCCGAGCAGTACTTC	CASSPGTFSEQYF
NA	TRBV9	TRBJ2-1	NA	TGTGCCAGCAGCGCCTCCCGGACATACAATGAGCAGTTCTTC	CASSASRTYNEQFF
TRBD1	TRBV5-4	TRBJ2-3	NA	TGTGCCAGCAGCCTCGGACAGGGAACTAGGACAGATACGCAGTATTTT	CASSLGQGTRTDTQYF
TRBD2	TRBV28	TRBJ2-3	NA	TGTGCCAGCAGTCCGGGACTAGCGGGAGGGCTTCAAGATACGCAGTATTTT	CASSPGLAGGLQDTQYF
NA	TRBV2	TRBJ2-2	few	TGTGCCAGCACCCCCCTTCCGGGGGAGCTGTTTTTT	CASTPLPGELFF
NA	TRBV27	TRBJ2-7	NA	TGTGCCAGCAGTTTAACACATTACTCCTACGAGCAGTACTTC	CASSLTHYSYEQYF
TRBD2	TRBV30	TRBJ2-3	NA	TGTGCCTGGAGTGTAGGCGGGAGATTCACAGATACGCAGTATTTT	CAWSVGGRFTDTQYF
TRBD1	TRBV5-1	TRBJ1-2	NA	TGCGCCAGCAGCCTGCGACAGGGGGAAGGCTACACCTTC	CASSLRQGEGYTF
NA	TRBV5-4	TRBJ1-3	few	TGTGCCAGCAGCCCCGGGACCTCTGGAAACACCATATATTTT	CASSPGTSGNTIYF
TRBD1	TRBV6-1	TRBJ2-5	many	TGTGCCAGCAGAAATTTACAGGGGCCGCAAGGGACCCAGTACTTC	CASRNLQGPQGTQYF
NA	TRBV7-9	TRBJ2-1	NA	TGTGCCAGCAGCCCAATGTCGGGTGAGCAGTTCTTC	CASSPMSGEQFF
NA	TRBV28	TRBJ2-2	once	TGTGCCAGCAGTCGGTCGGACACCGGGGAGCTGTTTTTT	CASSRSDTGELFF
NA	TRBV5-1	TRBJ2-7	once	TGCGCCAGCAGCAACCCTACCTACGAGCAGTACTTC	CASSNPTYEQYF
TRBD1	TRBV7-9	TRBJ2-7	NA	TGTGCCAGCAGCTTTCAGGGGGCAGTCTACGAGCAGTACTTC	CASSFQGAVYEQYF
TRBD1	TRBV28	TRBJ1-2	few	TGTGCCAGCAGTGGGGGACAGGGGTACGGCTATGGCTACACCTTC	CASSGGQGYGYGYTF
NA	TRBV28	TRBJ1-3	many	TGTGCCAGCAGTCCCTACTCCAGGGGATTTGGAAACACCATATATTTT	CASSPYSRGFGNTIYF
TRBD1	TRBV7-3	TRBJ2-2	NA	TGTGCCAGCAGCCAGACAGGGGCCGGGGAGCTGTTTTTT	CASSQTGAGELFF
NA	TRBV7-9	TRBJ1-5	NA	TGTGCCAGCAGCTTAGACTTCAGGAATCAGCCCCAGCATTTT	CASSLDFRNQPQHF
NA	TRBV5-1	TRBJ2-7	once	TGCGCCAGCAGCTTGGGGGCCTACGAGCAGTACTTC	CASSLGAYEQYF
NA	TRBV7-3	TRBJ1-1	NA	TGTGCCAGCAGCCGCGGGGGTATGAACACTGAAGCTTTCTTT	CASSRGGMNTEAFF
NA	TRBV6-1	TRBJ2-5	NA	TGTGCCAGCAGTGAGACGAGAGCCCAAGAGACCCAGTACTTC	CASSETRAQETQYF
TRBD1	TRBV19	TRBJ2-7	NA	TGTGCCAGTAGGCTACAGGGGGCCAGCTCCTACGAGCAGTACTTC	CASRLQGASSYEQYF
TRBD1	TRBV7-8	TRBJ1-1	NA	TGTGCCAGCATCACGGACAGGTTGAACACTGAAGCTTTCTTT	CASITDRLNTEAFF
NA	TRBV28	TRBJ1-2	NA	TGTGCCAGCAGTATATACCGTAATGGCTACACCTTC	CASSIYRNGYTF
NA	TRBV2	TRBJ1-5	NA	TGTGCCAGCAGTGATGCCAATGTCAATCAGCCCCAGCATTTT	CASSDANVNQPQHF
NA	TRBV5-1	TRBJ1-1	NA	TGCGCCAGCAGCTTCCAACTAGGACAGATGAACACTGAAGCTTTCTTT	CASSFQLGQMNTEAFF
NA	TRBV5-6	TRBJ1-2	NA	TGTGCCAGCAGCTTGTTACCGCGAAACGCTAACTATGGCTACACCTTC	CASSLLPRNANYGYTF
TRBD2	TRBV5-1	TRBJ2-5	NA	TGCGCCAGCAGCTTGTTACCCGGGAGGGGGACCCAAGAGACCCAGTACTTC	CASSLLPGRGTQETQYF
NA	TRBV6-5	TRBJ1-1	NA	TGTGCCAGCAGCCCCCAGAACACTGAAGCTTTCTTT	CASSPQNTEAFF
NA	TRBV6-6	TRBJ2-2	NA	TGTGCCAGCAGTTATGAGAACACCGGGGAGCTGTTTTTT	CASSYENTGELFF
TRBD1	TRBV5-1	TRBJ1-1	few	TGCGCCAGCAGCTGGAGGGGACAGGGAGGGTCTGAAGCTTTCTTT	CASSWRGQGGSEAFF
TRBD1	TRBV30	TRBJ1-5	few	TGTGCCTGGAGCGGGACAGCCAATCAGCCCCAGCATTTT	CAWSGTANQPQHF
TRBD2	TRBV5-1	TRBJ2-7	NA	TGCGCCAGTACCTTGGGGACTAGCGTCCACGAGCAGTACTTC	CASTLGTSVHEQYF
TRBD1	TRBV6-1	TRBJ1-2	many	TGTGCCAGCATCAGGACAGGGGAATATGGCTACACCTTC	CASIRTGEYGYTF
NA	TRBV2	TRBJ1-2	few	TGTGCCAGCAGTGGGTTCGGGATGAGTGGCTACACCTTC	CASSGFGMSGYTF
TRBD1	TRBV7-6	TRBJ2-5	NA	TGTGCCAGCGTAAGCAGGGGGCGAAAGGAGACCCAGTACTTC	CASVSRGRKETQYF
TRBD2	TRBV11-2	TRBJ2-5	NA	TGTGCCAGCAGCCCCCGACCTCTAGCGGTGTCAGAAGAGACCCAGTACTTC	CASSPRPLAVSEETQYF
NA	TRBV2	TRBJ1-2	NA	TGTGCCAGCAAGGACAGCCTCACTGGACTCGGCACCTTC	CASKDSLTGLGTF
NA	TRBV9	TRBJ2-3	NA	TGTGCCAGCAGCGTTGCTTCCCTCAGCACAGATACGCAGTATTTT	CASSVASLSTDTQYF
NA	TRBV7-6	TRBJ2-3	few	TGTGCCAGCAGCGGAGGACCGCGGGATACGCAGTATTTT	CASSGGPRDTQYF
NA	TRBV5-4	TRBJ2-6	NA	TGTGCCAGCAGCTTGGACAGGGCTGGCTCGGGGGCCAACGTCCTGACTTTC	CASSLDRAGSGANVLTF